The present T cell receptor (beta chain) was sequenced within a study of cytomegalovirus exposure and HLA in healthy donors (TCRdb year 2017). Describing the broader study: According to an earlier analysis of around 600 of the donors, roughly 180 million T cells yielded 90 million to 130 million unique TCR beta sequences and approximately 300 Gb of sequence data. High-throughput TCR immunosequencing, statistical association of individual TCRs with disease status, and machine learning were combined to predict cytomegalovirus infection status. Alongside the repertoire data, information on donor age, sex, ethnicity and CMV serostatus was compiled. Approximately 300 gigabases of sequencing data and around 85 million unique TCR sequences made up an early release that covered several hundred HLA-typed donors. Four to six DR-DQ haplotypes were handled as single units for association and clustering, since linkage in the cohort was strong. A separate validation cohort of about 110 different subjects was used in addition to the approximately 640-subject first cohort. Every discovery cohort repertoire had been produced on one sequencing platform. Class I and class II HLA loci were covered by the typing at four-digit resolution. In the later analysis, no new phenotypic data were used to find candidate immune exposures; instead, reliance was placed on TCR beta sequences and their occurrence across donors. A later genetic analysis took genome-wide SNP genotypes for 398 of the 666 donors and used that subset as a discovery cohort. The study used immunosequencing to profile the T cell repertoires of about 670 subjects and linked those repertoires to cytomegalovirus serostatus. The number of donors typed differed by locus, with about 629-630 for A, B, C, DRB1 and DQB1, around 500 for DQA1, 600 to 610 for DPA1, and under 490 for DPB1. Among over 350 genotyped donors of the cohort, an average of approximately 230,000 unique TCR beta nucleotide sequences were sequenced per donor, around 18% of them non-productive. Of the 300 to 500 genotyped donors, 75% to 85% were placed in the genetic ancestry cluster associated with self-reported Caucasian donors. In an earlier analysis of around 540 of the donors, high-throughput TCR beta sequencing was used to judge whether each TCR beta V gene segment behaved as functional or pseudogenic. In a later analysis, previously published TCR beta repertoires from about 670 donors were re-analyzed and high-resolution HLA genotyping was added so that TCR occurrence patterns could be studied. The aim of the study was to test whether cataloging public T cell receptors could identify signatures of past pathogen exposure.

In total, roughly 670 healthy bone marrow donors made up the cohort. At the time of sampling, all cohort members were nominally healthy, though unrecorded immune exposures were likely present. The donor was CMV seropositive and belonged to the group of 250 to 300 seropositive cohort members. Every donor gave a peripheral blood sample, and the peripheral blood mononuclear cells from that sample were used for TCR beta sequencing. The Qiagen DNeasy Blood Extraction Kit was used to extract genomic DNA from the blood cell samples. Libraries were constructed by the immunoSEQ multiplex PCR assay. For the multiplex PCR, a mixture combining 60 forward primers for TCR Vbeta segments and 13 reverse primers for TCR Jbeta segments was used. A multiplex PCR assay on genomic DNA amplified the CDR3 region of rearranged TCR beta genes. The Illumina HiSeq System was used to sequence the amplified TCR beta libraries as 87-base-pair reads. From the authors' description of their analysis: A later analysis counted about 80 million unique TCR beta chains across the 670 or so repertoires, and 9.5 million to 11 million of these chains were shared by at least two donors. A nearest-neighbor algorithm error-corrected the raw reads and collapsed the reads into unique sequences, merging closely related sequences to remove PCR and sequencing errors. V, D and J gene segments were assigned by aligning CDR3 sequences to IMGT reference sequences. For a sequence to be retained, a match of at least six nucleotides was required to both a V gene segment and a J gene segment. Rearrangements were classified as productive when the CDR3 lacked stop codons and remained in frame with V and J, and all other rearrangements were classified as non-productive. CDR3 was defined by IMGT convention, running from the second conserved V-encoded cysteine to the conserved J-encoded phenylalanine. In an earlier analysis of roughly 580 of the donors, sequences lacking an unambiguous match to a single V gene segment were excluded. An earlier analysis of 500 to 600 of the donors classified V segments as functional when productive rearrangements were above 56.7% and as segregating when the standard deviation between donors was above 5%. A statistical classification framework was built to diagnose cytomegalovirus status from the catalog of TCR beta chain sequences. A later analysis assigned V and J genes by comparing TCR nucleotide sequences with IMGT/GENE-DB human TR gene sequences. In a later analysis, CDR3 sequences and most-parsimonious VDJ recombination scenarios were assigned using the TCRdist pipeline. In a later analysis, every TCR beta chain was defined by the combination of its CDR3 amino acid sequence and its V-gene family, and reads without a unique V-gene family were dropped. In a later analysis, several hundred highly shared, low-generation-probability nucleotide sequences were removed to address suspected cross-contamination and a sequencing artifact. For each public chain, a later analysis derived a clonal expansion index from normalized ranks of inferred template counts within each repertoire. A later analysis computed generation probabilities with a VDJ recombination model fitted to out-of-frame rearrangements, and checked the results against IGoR. A later analysis scored TCR-TCR, TCR-HLA and TCR-CMV co-occurrence with hypergeometric tests, applying a repertoire-size bias correction to TCR pairs. In a later analysis, false discovery rates were estimated by permuting HLA or CMV assignments 20 times. In a later analysis, co-occurring TCRs were grouped using DBSCAN, with TCRdist sequence similarity added in when clustering inside HLA-allele-positive subsets. Repertoires with fewer than 30,000 or more than 120,000 public chains were left out of co-occurrence clustering, as were about 5 repertoires with anomalous nucleotide sharing. Held by TCRdb, this immuneACCESS table contains in-frame sequences only and omits some clones. Under half of the omission traces to an unresolved V gene where checked; the cause of the rest is unknown. That table furnishes V, J and clone size, whereas the DNA furnished D and trimming. Recorded for this sample are about 270,000 clones; 80% to 90% of them occurred a single time. Less than 4% of the sample is held by the ten biggest clonotypes.

Turning to this clone: Its antigen has not been determined. No base quality information exists; no much larger clone differs at one position.

V gives up 5 bases and J gives up 8 bases, and the segment between their germline ends measures 22 bases. CDR1 MNHNY and CDR2 SVGAGI were looked up in the germline V gene (reference sequence). Counted from cysteine to phenylalanine, this CDR3 has 16 amino acids. Here the CDR3 DNA is all that survives: 48 bases in frame from base 1. Here is what the overall study found, with its caveats: A group of highly shared sequence variants was considered likely to be a technical artifact of the sequencing pipeline. Strong co-occurrence of HLA alleles, especially DR and DQ, made assigning TCR associations to individual alleles difficult. Linkage disequilibrium might explain the correlated functional status among segregating V segments, but an unknown experimental factor could not be excluded. A total of 150 to 200 TCR beta chains were listed by the study as associated with cytomegalovirus. In a later analysis, 16,951 TCR beta sequences were associated with specific HLA alleles at a false discovery rate of 0.05. Because HLA typing was missing for some donors at each locus, association tests included only the typed subset. An association between a missense DCLRE1C variant and V-gene and J-gene trimming of TCR beta chains was found in a later genetic analysis and replicated in an independent cohort. Broadly in line with IMGT annotations, most TCR beta V segments showed up in productive rearrangements about 87% or about 30% of the time in an earlier analysis of around 600 of the donors. In a later analysis, most CMV-associated TCR beta chains were found to appear HLA-restricted, with HLA associations seemingly driven largely by CMV exposure. Because counts were too low, seventeen rarely observed V segments, including chromosome 9 orphons, were excluded from the earlier analysis of around 640 of the donors. In both the original and validation cohorts, the classifier was reported to diagnose cytomegalovirus status with high specificity and sensitivity. According to a later analysis, TCR association rates differed among HLA loci, with DRB1 alleles showing the most associated TCRs and HLA-C alleles showing the fewest. Immune exposure information for the cohort was limited to CMV serostatus. Three of the identified cytomegalovirus-associated TCR beta chains were confirmed in vitro to be specific for cytomegalovirus antigens. It was suggested by the authors that the approach could potentially be generalized to other disease states and immunological phenotypes. A later genetic analysis reported fewer N-insertions in productive TCRs among donors in an Asian-associated ancestry cluster than the roughly 640-donor mean. Because the 87-base-pair reads could not distinguish some IMGT-functional V segments, including TRBV6-2 and TRBV6-3, those segments were excluded. The presence/absence analyses assumed that sequencing depth was roughly uniform across donors, and that assumption may not be true. This cohort had only TCR beta chains sequenced, and the lack of alpha or paired-chain data limited which features could be detected. According to a later analysis, parvovirus B19, influenza, CMV and Epstein-Barr virus appeared linked to several top co-occurrence clusters. Compared with equally common non-associated chains, HLA-associated TCR beta chains in a later analysis were more clonally expanded and had lower generation probabilities. Most TCR sequences were observed very rarely across donors, whereas some public TCRs were present in many individuals. A further reported finding was that TCR beta sequences accurately predicted the HLA-A and HLA-B alleles for most subjects in the first cohort.

The rearrangement joined TRBV6-6 to TRBJ1-5; TRBD1 is a possible D gene, resting on 6 matching bases. The source material was PBMCs. The TCR comes from a middle-aged man in good health and CMV-seropositive. The CDR3 region reads CASSTRQGSRTEPQHF. At the DNA level, the sequence is TGTGCCAGCAGTACTCGCCAGGGGTCGAGGACGGAGCCCCAGCATTTT.